The rows below give T cell receptor beta chains drawn from one sample of a study of T cell responses to AZD1222 COVID-19 vaccine. The protocol was immunoSEQ multiplex PCR, while the TCRdb copy is restricted to in-frame clones and leaves out a portion. Of about 84,000 clones listed, around nine tenths are singletons. Source: peripheral blood, taken on day 0 of AZD1222 vaccination. Source of these receptors: an adult in good health. Each CDR3 is given with its conserved first and last residue. The order of the fields is D gene, J gene, clone size, V gene, CDR3 length, CDR3 protein, CDR3 DNA. A D gene is named only where the DNA matches it firmly. Some rows have no size entry. The others give once, few or many, or a class for an expanded clone.

-	TRBJ2-2	-	TRBV18	14	CASSPVQSIGELFF	TGTGCCAGCTCACCGGTCCAGTCAATCGGGGAGCTGTTTTTT
-	TRBJ2-3	-	TRBV3-1/TRBV3-2	16	CASSQARGVGTDTQYF	TGTGCCAGCAGCCAAGCTAGGGGAGTTGGCACAGATACGCAGTATTTT
-	TRBJ2-7	once	TRBV6-2/TRBV6-3	14	CASSYQSYIYEQYF	TGTGCCAGCAGTTACCAGAGTTACATCTACGAGCAGTACTTC
TRBD2	TRBJ2-1	-	TRBV20-1	15	CSASPLAGGHNEQFF	TGCAGTGCTAGTCCACTAGCGGGAGGACACAATGAGCAGTTCTTC
-	TRBJ1-1	-	TRBV30	11	CAWSKGAEAFF	TGTGCCTGGTCCAAGGGGGCTGAAGCTTTCTTT
TRBD1	TRBJ1-2	once	TRBV18	16	CASSPDRVVWNYGYTF	TGTGCCAGCTCACCAGACAGGGTTGTATGGAACTATGGCTACACCTTC
TRBD2	TRBJ2-4	-	TRBV30	20	CAWREKPGLAGGPAKNIQYF	TGTGCCTGGAGAGAGAAGCCGGGACTAGCGGGAGGGCCGGCCAAAAACATTCAGTACTTC
-	TRBJ2-2	-	TRBV13	12	CASSLFGGELFF	TGTGCCAGCAGCTTATTCGGCGGGGAGCTGTTTTTT
-	TRBJ1-5	once	TRBV11-2	12	CASSAGSQPQHF	TGTGCCAGCAGCGCAGGGAGCCAGCCCCAGCATTTT
-	TRBJ1-1	-	TRBV19	14	CASKAEAGNTEAFF	TGTGCCAGTAAGGCGGAGGCAGGCAACACTGAAGCTTTCTTT
-	TRBJ1-3	-	TRBV11-3	14	CASSLEAEGNTIYF	TGTGCCAGCAGCTTAGAGGCAGAGGGAAACACCATATATTTT
-	TRBJ1-1	once	TRBV7-3	15	CASSLSGQLNTEAFF	TGTGCCAGCAGCTTGTCCGGACAGCTGAACACTGAAGCTTTCTTT
-	TRBJ1-5	few	TRBV7-9	15	CASSLDSAGPQPQHF	TGTGCCAGCAGCTTAGACTCGGCAGGGCCTCAGCCCCAGCATTTT
-	TRBJ2-2	-	TRBV11-1	14	CASSLGGGTGELFF	TGTGCCAGCAGCTTGGGAGGCGGCACCGGGGAGCTGTTTTTT
-	TRBJ2-1	-	TRBV19	14	CASSPNRGGDEQFF	TGTGCCAGTAGTCCAAACCGCGGCGGGGATGAGCAGTTCTTC
TRBD2	TRBJ2-3	-	TRBV7-9	18	CASSLALQGRAQTDTQYF	TGTGCCAGCAGCTTGGCCCTTCAAGGGAGGGCTCAGACAGATACGCAGTATTTT
-	TRBJ1-4	-	TRBV7-8	14	CASSRQATNEKLFF	TGTGCCAGCAGCCGACAGGCGACTAATGAAAAACTGTTTTTT
-	TRBJ2-5	-	TRBV18	13	CASSPSGQETQYF	TGTGCCAGCTCACCATCGGGTCAAGAGACCCAGTACTTC
TRBD2	TRBJ2-1	-	TRBV5-1	19	CASSLRTSAVGSSYNEQFF	TGCGCCAGCAGCTTGAGGACTAGCGCTGTGGGGAGCTCCTACAATGAGCAGTTCTTC
TRBD1	TRBJ2-2	-	TRBV5-6	17	CASIPSFGQGYTGELFF	TGTGCCAGTATCCCTAGTTTTGGACAGGGGTACACCGGGGAGCTGTTTTTT
-	TRBJ1-1	-	TRBV7-2	13	CASSGGPSNEAFF	TGTGCCAGCAGCGGGGGACCGAGTAACGAAGCTTTCTTT
-	TRBJ1-5	-	TRBV5-1	14	CASSLVGEDQPQHF	TGCGCCAGCAGCTTGGTTGGGGAGGATCAGCCCCAGCATTTT
-	TRBJ2-2	-	TRBV7-9	15	CASSFTEGRTGELFF	TGTGCCAGCAGCTTCACGGAGGGCCGCACCGGGGAGCTGTTTTTT
-	TRBJ1-3	once	TRBV11-2	15	CASSLYSQGGNTIYF	TGTGCCAGCAGCCTCTACTCACAGGGCGGAAACACCATATATTTT
TRBD1	TRBJ1-6	-	TRBV11-2	15	CASSLGDRVNSPLHF	TGTGCCAGCAGCTTAGGGGACAGGGTGAATTCACCCCTCCACTTT
TRBD2	TRBJ2-4	-	TRBV7-2	17	CASSLGLAGVAKNIQYF	TGTGCCAGCAGCTTAGGCCTAGCGGGTGTAGCCAAAAACATTCAGTACTTC
-	TRBJ2-7	-	TRBV9	13	CASSKAQGSEQYF	TGTGCCAGCAGCAAAGCGCAGGGCTCGGAGCAGTACTTC
-	TRBJ1-2	-	TRBV5-1	13	CASSLDGVYGYTF	TGCGCCAGCAGCTTGGACGGGGTCTATGGCTACACCTTC
TRBD2	TRBJ2-7	-	TRBV7-2	15	CASSFGTSGSYEQYF	TGTGCCAGCAGCTTTGGGACTAGCGGGAGTTACGAGCAGTACTTC
TRBD2	TRBJ2-1	-	TRBV7-7	16	CASSSTSGSSYNEQFF	TGTGCTAGCAGCTCTACTAGCGGGAGTTCCTACAATGAGCAGTTCTTC
-	TRBJ1-1	-	TRBV7-3	14	CASSLVARNTEAFF	TGTGCCAGCAGCTTAGTTGCGAGGAACACTGAAGCTTTCTTT
-	TRBJ1-2	-	TRBV27	15	CASSPFAGVYYGYTF	TGTGCCAGCAGTCCCTTCGCGGGGGTTTACTATGGCTACACCTTC
TRBD1	TRBJ1-2	-	TRBV7-2	15	CASSSQDRGGYGYTF	TGTGCCAGCAGCTCCCAGGACAGGGGAGGATATGGCTACACCTTC
TRBD2	TRBJ2-1	-	TRBV5-1	15	CASSLEPGGHNEQFF	TGCGCCAGCAGCTTGGAGCCGGGAGGGCACAATGAGCAGTTCTTC
-	TRBJ2-1	once	TRBV9	15	CASSPDGLPYNEQFF	TGTGCCAGCAGCCCGGATGGGCTACCCTACAATGAGCAGTTCTTC
-	TRBJ1-6	few	TRBV7-2	14	CASSLARPYSPLHF	TGTGCCAGCAGCTTAGCCAGGCCTTATTCACCCCTCCACTTT
TRBD1	TRBJ1-1	-	TRBV5-1	15	CASTTGQGVGTEAFF	TGCGCCAGCACCACGGGACAGGGCGTAGGCACTGAAGCTTTCTTT
-	TRBJ1-5	-	TRBV18	17	CASFYLGPLSSNQPQHF	TGTGCCAGCTTCTATCTAGGTCCATTAAGTAGCAATCAGCCCCAGCATTTT
-	TRBJ2-7	-	TRBV5-1	16	CASSLGGDPRTYEQYF	TGCGCCAGCAGCTTGGGCGGGGATCCTAGAACCTACGAGCAGTACTTC
-	TRBJ2-7	-	TRBV20-1	11	CSAEWDARQYF	TGCAGTGCCGAATGGGACGCCCGGCAGTACTTC
-	TRBJ1-1	once	TRBV14	13	CASSHEWRGEAFF	TGTGCCAGCAGCCACGAGTGGCGGGGTGAAGCTTTCTTT
-	TRBJ1-2	-	TRBV5-1	13	CASSSGSNYGYTF	TGCGCCAGCAGCTCGGGTTCTAACTATGGCTACACCTTC